Listed here are 16 T cell receptor beta chains from one sample, sequenced in a study of molecular identifiers for immune sequencing clone quantification. One entry per CDR3 protein results from TCRdb running MiXCR on the PCR reads. The table has 300,000 to 400,000 distinct CDR3 sequences, roughly 23% seen once; the top ten hold 0.75% to 0.85%. The sequenced material came from naive CD8+ T cells from blood, with Jurkat cell RNA spiked in. As to subset: FACS-sorted CD8+CD4-CCR7+CD45RA+ naive T cells. These receptors were obtained from a human donor in good health. Some libraries in this study had Jurkat cell RNA spiked in.

The table lists this clonotype with many counts. The gene calls are TRBV4-1 and TRBJ1-3; 8 bases agree with TRBD1. V shed 5 bases, J shed 4 bases, and the junction held 7 bases outside the gene matches. In germline, CDR1 is MGHRA, CDR2 YSYEKL. CDR3 length: 15 residues. CDR3 coding DNA: TGCGCCAGCAGCTATCTGACAGGGGAAGGAAACACCATATATTTT. Translated, it gives CASSYLTGEGNTIYF.

This clonotype occurred a few times. The J gene is TRBJ1-5, the V gene TRBV7-9; 10 positions match TRBD1. Germline CDR1 is SEHNR and CDR2 is FQNEAQ (reference sequence). The CDR3 covers 15 residues. V shed 4 bases, J shed 7 bases, and the junction held 7 bases outside the gene matches. The CDR3 DNA is TGTGCCAGCAGCTCGACAGGGGGCGCGGGCCAGCCCCAGCATTTT. This codes for CASSSTGGAGQPQHF.

In this sample, this clonotype turned up a few times. The chain carries TRBV6-2 or TRBV6-3 and TRBJ2-7; D perhaps matches TRBD1 (5 bases). Germline V lookup: CDR1 MNHEY, CDR2 SVGEGT. This CDR3 is 13 amino acids long. V shed 4 bases and J shed 0 bases, with 7 bases lying between them. The CDR3 DNA reads as TGTGCCAGCAGTTGGGGCTTCTCCTACGAGCAGTACTTC. It yields the protein CASSWGFSYEQYF.

This clonotype was observed at least ten times. The genes are TRBV24-1 and TRBJ2-1; TRBD1 might be the D (6 bases). V was trimmed by 3 bases and J by 5 bases, leaving 13 bases between them. Germline V gene sequence: CDR1 KGHDR, CDR2 SFDVKD. The CDR3 spans 15 residues. CDR3 residues: CATSDIQGPDNEQFF. In DNA, the CDR3 is TGTGCCACCAGTGATATACAGGGCCCGGACAATGAGCAGTTCTTC.

This clonotype was found many times. The rearrangement joins TRBV7-6 to TRBJ2-2; D possibly corresponds to TRBD1 (5 bases). Germline V lookup: CDR1 SGHVS, CDR2 FNYEAQ. V lost 2 bases and J lost 1, with 17 bases in between. The CDR3 runs 18 residues. CDR3 bases: TGTGCCAGCAGCTTAACTCCCATGTGGCAGGGGAACACCGGGGAGCTGTTTTTT. Residues: CASSLTPMWQGNTGELFF.

The sample holds many counts of this clonotype. This chain uses TRBV24-1 with TRBJ2-7; tentative D call: TRBD1 (5 bases). The CDR3 is 13 amino acids. V lost 5 bases and J lost 5, with 12 bases in between. Germline V CDR1 and CDR2: KGHDR, SFDVKD. The CDR3 loop reads CATSGQGSDEQYF. DNA of the CDR3: TGTGCCACCAGTGGCCAGGGAAGTGACGAGCAGTACTTC.

Only a few counts were recorded for this clonotype. V and J are TRBV30 and TRBJ2-7; perhaps TRBD2 as D (5 bases). This CDR3 has 14 residues. CDR1 and CDR2 (germline): GTSNPN, SVGIG (reference sequence). V lost 5 bases and J 0 bases, leaving 14 bases between the germline ends. CDR3 sequence reads: CAWGSEVSSYEQYF. The CDR3 DNA is TGTGCCTGGGGGAGTGAAGTTAGCTCCTACGAGCAGTACTTC.

This clonotype came up many times. The chain links TRBV20-1 to TRBJ1-5; 12 nucleotides agree with TRBD1. V gave up 6 bases and J gave up 3 bases; unmatched junction bases: 6. The germline CDR1 and CDR2 sequences are DFQATT and SNEGSKA (reference sequence). CDR3 length: 15 amino acids. This CDR3 reads CSAGDRGPVNQPQHF. CDR3 sequence (DNA): TGCAGTGCAGGGGACAGGGGGCCGGTCAATCAGCCCCAGCATTTT.

Details on this clonotype: This may be a read error: a much more frequent sequence differs by one nucleotide. V is TRBV3-1 and J is TRBJ1-1; D perhaps matches TRBD1 (5 bases). Germline CDR1 reads LGHDT; CDR2 reads YNNKEL (reference sequence). V lost 4 bases to trimming and J lost 4 bases, with 16 bases between them. This CDR3 comprises 15 residues. CDR3 sequence (DNA): TGTGCCAGCAGCCCAGGGTTCGGGTTGAGCACTGAAGCTTTCTTT. It translates to CASSPGFGLSTEAFF.

This clonotype was seen many times. V gene TRBV5-6 combines with J gene TRBJ2-1, with a tentative D call TRBD2 (6 bases). Germline values: CDR1 SGHDT, CDR2 YYEEEE. This CDR3 has 15 amino acids. V gave up 4 bases and J gave up 4 bases, with 15 bases separating them. CDR3 sequence reads: CASSTGTGTYNEQFF. The CDR3 nucleotides read TGTGCCAGCAGCACGGGGACTGGAACATACAATGAGCAGTTCTTC.

With respect to this clonotype: One base away lies a much larger clone, so this may be a sequencing read error. CDR3 protein: CAGSVGDGGEQYF. Here the CDR3 DNA reads TGTGCCGGCAGCGTAGGAGATGGGGGCGAGCAGTACTTC. V gene TRBV9 combines with J gene TRBJ2-7; tentatively, D is TRBD1 or TRBD2 (5 bases each). CDR3 length: 13 residues. Germline CDR1 SGDLS, CDR2 YYNGEE.

To note about this clonotype: A much larger clone differs by one base, so this may be a read error. The chain is built from TRBV14 and TRBJ1-2; perhaps TRBD1 as D (5 bases). CDR1 SGHDN and CDR2 FVKESK come from the germline V gene. This CDR3 has 15 amino acids. The CDR3 region has the DNA TGTGCCAGCGGCCAAGGACGTGGGGGAAACTATGGCTACACCTTC. This gives the protein CASGQGRGGNYGYTF.

Note on this clonotype: A much larger clonotype is one base distant, so this may be a read error. No conserved phenylalanine or tryptophan is present at the end of the CDR3, so a read error is the likely explanation. The CDR3 region is CSVGVNTEAFL. Written as DNA, the CDR3 is TGCAGCGTTGGTGTGAACACTGAAGCTTTCCTT. This chain uses TRBV29-1 with TRBJ1-1; D is unresolved. V lost 4 bases and J 0 bases, leaving 3 bases between the germline ends. Germline V gene lookup returns CDR1 SQVTM and CDR2 ANQGSEA. This CDR3 has 11 amino acids.

This clonotype showed up just a few times. The gene calls are TRBV6-2 or TRBV6-3 and TRBJ1-5, with unresolved D. The length of the CDR3 is 16 residues. V was trimmed by 8 bases and J by 5 bases, leaving 22 bases between them. Germline CDR1 reads MNHEY; CDR2 reads SVGEGT. CDR3 sequence: CASQTPSDIADQPQHF. The CDR3 bases are TGTGCCAGCCAAACCCCATCCGACATTGCGGATCAGCCCCAGCATTTT.

This clonotype showed up just a few times. The genes are TRBV27 and TRBJ2-1; TRBD2 matches 7 bases. Trimming took 2 bases from V and 4 from J; bases not matched to a gene: 8. In germline, CDR1 is MNHEY, CDR2 SMNVEV (reference sequence). The CDR3 has 16 amino acids. CDR3 region: CASSLVGTGLYNEQFF. The DNA for the CDR3 is TGTGCCAGCAGTTTAGTCGGGACGGGACTATACAATGAGCAGTTCTTC.

This clonotype was counted only a few times. The V gene is TRBV6-2 or TRBV6-3, the J gene TRBJ2-5; weak D call: TRBD2 (5 bases). From germline, CDR1 is MNHEY and CDR2 SVGEGT. The CDR3 runs to 14 residues. The ends were cut back, 5 bases at V and 1 base at J, with 11 bases in the middle. The CDR3 DNA is TGTGCCAGCAGTGCTCCGGGAACCCAAGAGACCCAGTACTTC. This sequence encodes CASSAPGTQETQYF.